Below are 27 T cell receptor beta chains sequenced from a single sample in a study of T cell responses to AZD1222 COVID-19 vaccine. Clones were read by immunoSEQ multiplex PCR, and TCRdb kept only the in-frame ones, dropping some. The sample consists of some 150,000 clones, about 89% of them appearing once. The sample here was peripheral blood, taken on day 0 of AZD1222 vaccination. These receptor sequences come from an adult in good health.

The rearrangement links TRBV5-1 to TRBJ2-5; D is possibly TRBD2 (6 bases). The ends were cut back, 6 bases at V and 5 bases at J, with 20 bases in the middle. The germline gives CDR1 SGHRS, CDR2 YFSETQ. This CDR3 comprises 15 residues. The CDR3 sequence is CASKFEGLPMETQYF. The CDR3 bases are TGCGCCAGCAAATTCGAGGGACTTCCAATGGAGACCCAGTACTTC.

This chain uses TRBV5-1 with TRBJ1-2, with D uncertain. V lost 6 bases and J 1 base, leaving 13 bases between the germline ends. The CDR3 has 14 amino acids. Germline values: CDR1 SGHRS, CDR2 YFSETQ. The CDR3, as DNA: TGCGCCAGCAAACGGACCTTGGATAACTATGGCTACACCTTC. As protein: CASKRTLDNYGYTF.

This chain connects TRBV10-1 to TRBJ2-7, with D unclear. CDR3 size: 13 residues. Trimming stripped 3 bases from V and 2 bases from J, with 8 bases between. CDR1 and CDR2 from the germline V gene are WNHNN and SYGVQD (reference sequence). CDR3 nucleotide sequence: TGCGCCAGCAGTGACCCCAAAACCTACGAGCAGTACTTC. Amino acids: CASSDPKTYEQYF.

CDR3: CASSLSPAGVPDTQYF. The CDR3 DNA reads as TGTGCCAGCAGCTTGTCCCCAGCGGGAGTGCCAGATACGCAGTATTTT. J is TRBJ2-3 and V is TRBV7-9; 8 nucleotides match TRBD2. The CDR3 runs 16 residues. Germline assignment: CDR1 SEHNR and CDR2 FQNEAQ (reference sequence). V lost 3 bases, J lost 4 bases, and 9 bases stayed unmatched.

The rearrangement uses TRBV19 and TRBJ2-1; possibly TRBD1 for D (8 bases). The CDR3 is 16 amino acids. Germline CDR1 reads LNHDA; CDR2 reads SQIVND (reference sequence). Between the trimmed V and J ends, which lost 4 bases and 1 base, there was a span of 14 bases. The CDR3 sequence is CASSKQGGVSYNEQFF. CDR3 in DNA: TGTGCCAGTAGTAAACAGGGGGGGGTGTCCTACAATGAGCAGTTCTTC.

This clone was detected once. The J gene is TRBJ1-1, the V gene TRBV15; no reliable D call. Trimming stripped 1 base from V and 3 bases from J, with 12 bases between. The germline gives CDR1 LNHNV, CDR2 YYDKDF (reference sequence). The CDR3 runs to 15 residues. This CDR3 is CATSRVSGGDTEAFF. The CDR3 bases are TGTGCCACCAGCAGAGTTTCAGGTGGGGACACTGAAGCTTTCTTT.

CDR3 in DNA: TGTGCCAGCAGGGAGTGGTATGGCTACACCTTC. It specifies CASREWYGYTF. The genes are TRBV25-1 and TRBJ1-2; D unresolved. The germline gives CDR1 MGHDK, CDR2 SYGVNS. V shed 6 bases and J shed 5 bases, with 7 bases lying between them. CDR3 size: 11 residues.

This rearrangement joins TRBV6-4 to TRBJ1-3; the D gene is possibly TRBD1 (5 bases). The CDR3 spans 15 residues. V lost 0 bases to trimming and J lost 4 bases, with 10 bases between them. Germline V gene lookup returns CDR1 MRHNA and CDR2 SNTAGT. The CDR3 DNA reads TGTGCCAGCAGTGACTCACCAGGGTTGGGAAACACCATATATTTT. Its translation is CASSDSPGLGNTIYF.

The chain employs TRBV5-1 and TRBJ1-2; tentatively, D is TRBD1 (5 bases). Germline lookup yields CDR1 SGHRS and CDR2 YFSETQ. V shed 3 bases and J shed 5 bases, with 14 bases lying between them. The CDR3 runs to 14 residues. DNA for the CDR3: TGCGCCAGCAGCTCCGGGGCCCCTGAGTATGGCTACACCTTC. It yields the protein CASSSGAPEYGYTF. Based on the CDR3 plus reference TRBV5-1 and TRBJ1-2, the full variable domain is KAGVTQTPRYLIKTRGQQVTLSCSPISGHRSVSWYQQTPGQGLQFLFEYFSETQRNKGNFPGRFSGRQFSNSRSEMNVSTLELGDSALYLCASSSGAPEYGYTFGSGTRLTVV.

This clone is a singleton in its sample. This chain joins TRBV27 and TRBJ1-1, with 7 bases that match TRBD1. The germline V gene has CDR1 MNHEY and CDR2 SMNVEV (reference sequence). V lost 6 bases and J lost 5; bases outside the gene matches: 6. The CDR3 has 13 amino acids. This CDR3 reads CASRRQGRTEAFF. For the CDR3, the DNA is TGTGCCAGCAGGAGACAGGGTCGAACTGAAGCTTTCTTT.

The rearrangement uses TRBV10-3 and TRBJ2-3; D is uncertain. This CDR3 has 13 residues. Looked up from germline, CDR1 is ENHRY and CDR2 is SYGVKD. V gave up 7 bases and J gave up 2 bases, with 10 bases separating them. This CDR3 reads CAINNPATDTQYF. The CDR3, as DNA: TGTGCCATCAATAATCCGGCCACAGATACGCAGTATTTT.

A few counts support this clone. The chain combines TRBV19 with TRBJ2-2; 9 bases match TRBD2. This CDR3 has 15 residues. Germline CDR1 reads LNHDA; CDR2 reads SQIVND (reference sequence). Germline trimming cut 9 bases from V and 1 base from J; bases unmatched to any gene: 6. The CDR3: CARAQLAGNTGELFF. The CDR3 DNA follows: TGTGCCAGAGCGCAACTAGCGGGGAACACCGGGGAGCTGTTTTTT. Full variable domain (rest looked up from reference TRBV19 and TRBJ2-2): DGGITQSPKYLFRKEGQNVTLSCEQNLNHDAMYWYRQDPGQGLRLIYYSQIVNDFQKGDIAEGYSVSREKKESFPLTVTSAQKNPTAFYLCARAQLAGNTGELFFGEGSRLTVL.

The chain carries TRBV7-9 and TRBJ2-3; 9 bases match TRBD1. CDR3 length equals 17 residues. Germline V CDR1 and CDR2: SEHNR, FQNEAQ (reference sequence). J was trimmed by 2 bases and V by 0 bases; bases with no gene match: 6. Written as DNA, the CDR3 is TGTGCCAGCAGCTTAGCGCAAGGGACAGGGCCCACAGATACGCAGTATTTT. This gives the protein CASSLAQGTGPTDTQYF.

This clone turned up a few times. The chain couples TRBV9 to TRBJ2-3, with a tentative D call TRBD1 (6 bases). CDR3 length equals 18 residues. The germline V gene encodes CDR1 SGDLS and CDR2 YYNGEE. The germline V and J ends were trimmed by 0 bases and 1 base, with 18 bases remaining between them. Here the CDR3 reads CASSVGRTGGLGTDTQYF. CDR3 DNA sequence: TGTGCCAGCAGCGTAGGGCGAACTGGGGGCCTGGGCACAGATACGCAGTATTTT.

This clone was detected once. This chain connects TRBV25-1 to TRBJ2-7; TRBD1 matches 8 bases. Trimming at V came to 9 bases and at J to 2 bases, leaving 6 bases not matched to a gene. The CDR3 length is 13 residues. Germline CDR1 and CDR2: MGHDK and SYGVNS. Here the CDR3 reads CASGDRMTYEQYF. The CDR3 DNA is TGTGCCAGTGGGGACAGGATGACCTACGAGCAGTACTTC.

The chain joins TRBV27 to TRBJ1-1, with D maybe TRBD1 (6 bases). Germline CDR1 is MNHEY and CDR2 is SMNVEV (reference sequence). V lost 1 base, J lost 7 bases, and 10 bases lay in between. This CDR3 contains 13 residues. Here the CDR3 DNA reads TGTGCCAGCAGTTTATACAGGGAAGATGAAGCTTTCTTT. Translating it yields CASSLYREDEAFF.

This clone has only one observation. The chain employs TRBV6-6 and TRBJ2-6, with a weak D call TRBD1 (5 bases). The V and J ends lost 5 bases and 0 bases respectively, with 14 bases between them. This CDR3 region has 17 residues. Germline V gives CDR1 MNHNY, CDR2 SVGAGI (reference sequence). CDR3 sequence: CASSPLGVSSGANVLTF. As DNA, the CDR3 is TGTGCCAGCAGTCCCCTAGGGGTTTCCTCTGGGGCCAACGTCCTGACTTTC.

The count of this clone is one. The chain is built from TRBV11-1 and TRBJ2-3; 7 positions agree with TRBD1. The J segment lost 3 bases and the V segment lost 0 bases, leaving 3 bases of the junction unmatched. The CDR3 has 15 residues. Looked up from germline, CDR1 is SGHAT and CDR2 is FQDESV (reference sequence). The CDR3 region is CASSLAARGTDTQYF. DNA for the CDR3: TGTGCCAGCAGCTTAGCAGCCAGGGGGACAGATACGCAGTATTTT. Filled out from reference TRBV11-1 and TRBJ2-3, the complete variable domain reads EAEVAQSPRYKITEKSQAVAFWCDPISGHATLYWYRQILGQGPELLVQFQDESVVDDSQLPKDRFSAERLKGVDSTLKIQPAELGDSAMYLCASSLAARGTDTQYFGPGTRLTVL.

V gene TRBV6-2 or TRBV6-3 combines with J gene TRBJ2-3; the D gene could be TRBD1 or TRBD2 (6 bases each). Germline V CDR1 and CDR2: MNHEY, SVGEGT. The CDR3 sequence is 15 residues long. Trimming cost V 3 bases and J 2 bases, with 12 bases left between them. The CDR3 sequence: CASSYEGGDTDTQYF. For the CDR3, the DNA is TGTGCCAGCAGTTATGAGGGGGGCGACACAGATACGCAGTATTTT.

The chain carries TRBV9 and TRBJ1-1; the D is unclear. The V end lost 5 bases, the J end lost 0 bases, and 8 bases lay between the germline ends. The CDR3 spans 13 residues. The V gene's germline CDR1 is SGDLS and CDR2 YYNGEE. CDR3 DNA: TGTGCCAGCAGGGGCAGCATGAACACTGAAGCTTTCTTT. This gives the protein CASRGSMNTEAFF.

To note about this clone: Other nucleotide sequences from this sample produce the same CDR3. This rearrangement joins TRBV5-5 to TRBJ1-5, with 8 positions matching TRBD1. Germline CDR1 reads SGHKS; CDR2 reads YYEKEE (reference sequence). There are 14 residues in the CDR3. V lost 0 bases, J lost 7 bases, and 3 bases stayed unmatched. CDR3 in amino acids: CASSLAGGGQPQHF. CDR3 coding DNA: TGTGCCAGCAGCTTGGCAGGGGGCGGACAGCCCCAGCATTTT.

The chain has TRBV9 and TRBJ1-1; no reliable D call. Trimming took 0 bases from V and 6 from J, leaving 6 bases between them. The germline V gene encodes CDR1 SGDLS and CDR2 YYNGEE. This CDR3 contains 12 residues. The CDR3 region is CASSVDGAEAFF. CDR3 bases: TGTGCCAGCAGCGTAGATGGGGCTGAAGCTTTCTTT.

V and J are TRBV6-5 and TRBJ1-5; TRBD1 agrees at 9 bases. The CDR3 runs to 13 residues. The germline CDR1 and CDR2 sequences are MNHEY and SVGAGI. After removal of 4 bases from V and 9 bases from J, the junction contained 4 bases not matched to a gene. The CDR3 is CASSWDRVRPQHF. Written as DNA, the CDR3 is TGTGCCAGCAGTTGGGACAGGGTGAGGCCCCAGCATTTT.

V and J are TRBV25-1 and TRBJ2-1; D perhaps matches TRBD2 (5 bases). Germline V gives CDR1 MGHDK, CDR2 SYGVNS. This CDR3 has 15 amino acids. V was pared by 4 bases and J by 4 bases, with 14 bases between. This CDR3 is CASSAPGLAYNEQFF. Here the CDR3 DNA reads TGTGCCAGCAGTGCTCCCGGACTCGCATACAATGAGCAGTTCTTC.

This clone is classed as medium-sized. The sample contains more than one DNA sequence encoding this CDR3. This chain links TRBV4-3 with TRBJ1-6; no clear D. Trimming stripped 0 bases from V and 7 bases from J, with 4 bases between. The V gene's germline CDR1 is LGHNA and CDR2 YSLEER. The CDR3 totals 13 residues. The CDR3 coding sequence is TGCGCCAGCAGCCAAGATTGGAATTCACCCCTCCACTTT. This codes for CASSQDWNSPLHF.

The chain carries TRBV4-2 and TRBJ2-2, with D possibly matching TRBD1 (6 bases). The V end was cut by 1 base, the J end by 5 bases, with 14 bases between. Germline V gene sequence: CDR1 LGHNA, CDR2 YNFKEQ. The CDR3 consists of 16 residues. CDR3 bases: TGTGCCAGCAGCCAAGTCGCAGGGGAGAGAACCGGGGAGCTGTTTTTT. Its translation is CASSQVAGERTGELFF.

This clone was picked up one time. V and J are TRBV20-1 and TRBJ1-1; D remains ambiguous. V lost 2 bases and J 7 bases, leaving 8 bases between the germline ends. The CDR3 is made up of 11 amino acids. From germline, CDR1 is DFQATT and CDR2 SNEGSKA (reference sequence). In DNA, the CDR3 is TGCAGTGCTAGACGCGGCGATGAAGCTTTCTTT. It yields the protein CSARRGDEAFF.